This T cell receptor beta chain was recovered during a study of cytomegalovirus exposure and HLA in healthy donors. Study background: A subsequent analysis stated that the 120 or so validation repertoires were run on the same platform as the roughly 670 first-cohort repertoires.

Points from the study as a whole: In vitro testing confirmed a few CMV-associated chains as specific for CMV antigens.

Clones were read by immunoSEQ multiplex PCR, and TCRdb kept only the in-frame ones, dropping some. The repertoire holds 160,000 or so clones, with around 89% as singletons. As to this clone: Its antigen is undetermined.

V shed 0 bases and J shed 3 bases, with 15 bases lying between them. Germline loops: CDR1 LGHNA, CDR2 YSLEER. The CDR3 extends over 16 amino acids. Sequencing was carried out using PBMCs. The chain carries TRBV4-3 and TRBJ2-7, with a tentative D call TRBD2 (5 bases). This TCR was sampled from a man younger than 35 in good health and CMV-seronegative. CDR3 nucleotide sequence: TGCGCCAGCAGCCAAGAGGTGGCCGTGGGGAGCTACGAGCAGTACTTC. It codes for CASSQEVAVGSYEQYF.